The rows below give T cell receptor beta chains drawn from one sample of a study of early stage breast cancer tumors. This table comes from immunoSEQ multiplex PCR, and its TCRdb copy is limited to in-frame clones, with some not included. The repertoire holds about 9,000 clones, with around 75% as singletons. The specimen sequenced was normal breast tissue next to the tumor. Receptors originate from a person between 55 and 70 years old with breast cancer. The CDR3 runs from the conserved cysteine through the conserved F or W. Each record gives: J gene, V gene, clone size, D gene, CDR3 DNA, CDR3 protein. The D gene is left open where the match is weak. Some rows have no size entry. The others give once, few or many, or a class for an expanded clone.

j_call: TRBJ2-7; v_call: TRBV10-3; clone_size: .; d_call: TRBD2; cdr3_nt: TGTGCCATCAGCCCGATCGGGTCGGGCGGGAGTTTGGAGGGGTCCTACGAGCAGTACTTC; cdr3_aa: CAISPIGSGGSLEGSYEQYF
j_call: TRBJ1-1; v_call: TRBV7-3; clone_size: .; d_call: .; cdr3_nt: TGTGCCAGCAGCTTGGGCGCAGGGAACACTGAAGCTTTCTTT; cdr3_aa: CASSLGAGNTEAFF
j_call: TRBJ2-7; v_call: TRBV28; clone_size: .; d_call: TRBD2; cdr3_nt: TGTGCCAGCAGTTCATTAGCGGGGTTTTTCTACGAGCAGTACTTC; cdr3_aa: CASSSLAGFFYEQYF
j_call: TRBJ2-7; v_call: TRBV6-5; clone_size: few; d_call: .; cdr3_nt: TGTGCCAGCAGTTCTTTTAGCGGCCATTCCTACGAGCAGTACTTC; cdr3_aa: CASSSFSGHSYEQYF
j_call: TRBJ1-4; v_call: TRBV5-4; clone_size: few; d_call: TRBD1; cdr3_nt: TGTGCCAGCAGCGTGCAGGGGGCGAGTGAAAAACTGTTTTTT; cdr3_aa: CASSVQGASEKLFF
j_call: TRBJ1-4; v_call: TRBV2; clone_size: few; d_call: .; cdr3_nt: TGTGCCAGCAGTGGTTGGGAGACTAATGAAAAACTGTTTTTT; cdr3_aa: CASSGWETNEKLFF
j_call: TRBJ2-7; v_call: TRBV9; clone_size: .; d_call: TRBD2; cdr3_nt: TGTGCCAGCAGCGCAGGGACTAGCGGGGCCTCGGGAAAGCCTTCCTACGAGCAGTACTTC; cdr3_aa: CASSAGTSGASGKPSYEQYF
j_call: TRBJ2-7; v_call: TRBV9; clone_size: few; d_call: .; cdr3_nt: TGTGCCAGCAGCGTCGGCGGTGAGGGCTACGAGCAGTACTTC; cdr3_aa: CASSVGGEGYEQYF
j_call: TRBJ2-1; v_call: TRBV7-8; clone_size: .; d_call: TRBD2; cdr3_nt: TGTGCCAGCAGCTTAAGCGGTGGTTCTGGGACTAGCGGGAGAGGAGAGCAGTTCTTC; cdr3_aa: CASSLSGGSGTSGRGEQFF
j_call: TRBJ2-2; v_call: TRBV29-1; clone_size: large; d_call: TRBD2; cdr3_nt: TGCAGCGTTGAAGGACTAGCGGGAGCCGGGGTCACCGGGGAGCTGTTTTTT; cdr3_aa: CSVEGLAGAGVTGELFF
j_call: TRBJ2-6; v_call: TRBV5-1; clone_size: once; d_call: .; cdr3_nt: TGCGCCAGCAGCTTGTTCGCGGGGGCCAACGTCCTGACTTTC; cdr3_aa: CASSLFAGANVLTF
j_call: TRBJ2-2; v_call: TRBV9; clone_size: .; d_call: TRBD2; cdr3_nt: TGTGCCAGCAGCGTTTCCCCCGGGGCGGGAGGTTCTTACGGGGAGCTGTTTTTT; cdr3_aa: CASSVSPGAGGSYGELFF
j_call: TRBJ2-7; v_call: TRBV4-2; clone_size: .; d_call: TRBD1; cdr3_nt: TGTGCCAGCAGCCAAGATCGGGCGACAGGGGGTTCCTACGAGCAGTACTTC; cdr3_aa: CASSQDRATGGSYEQYF
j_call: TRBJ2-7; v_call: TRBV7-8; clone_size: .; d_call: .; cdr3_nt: TGTGCCAGCAGCTCCACAGGTATCGGCTCCTACGAGCAGTACTTC; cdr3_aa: CASSSTGIGSYEQYF
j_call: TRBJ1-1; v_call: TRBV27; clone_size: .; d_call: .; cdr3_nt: TGTGCCAGCAGTTTACGTCAGGGTCGGTCTGAAGCTTTCTTT; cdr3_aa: CASSLRQGRSEAFF
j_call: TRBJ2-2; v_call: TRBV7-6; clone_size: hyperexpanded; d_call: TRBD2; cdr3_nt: TGTGCCAGCAGTAACTCCCCGGGACTAGCGATTACCGGGGAGCTGTTTTTT; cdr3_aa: CASSNSPGLAITGELFF
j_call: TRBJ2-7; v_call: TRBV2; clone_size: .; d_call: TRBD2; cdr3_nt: TGTGCCAGCAGTGAAGGTAGCGGGAGTATTTACGAGCAGTACTTC; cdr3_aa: CASSEGSGSIYEQYF
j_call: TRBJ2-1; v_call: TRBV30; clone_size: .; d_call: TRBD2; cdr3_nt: TGTGCCTGGACCAGACTAGCGGACAATGAGCAGTTCTTC; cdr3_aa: CAWTRLADNEQFF
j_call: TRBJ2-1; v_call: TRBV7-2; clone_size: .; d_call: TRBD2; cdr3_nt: TGTGCCAGCAGCCTAACTAGCGGGTCTCACAATGAGCAGTTCTTC; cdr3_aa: CASSLTSGSHNEQFF
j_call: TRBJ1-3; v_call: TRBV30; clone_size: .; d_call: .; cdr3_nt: TGTGCCTGGACCAGCTCTGGAAACACCATATATTTT; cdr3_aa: CAWTSSGNTIYF
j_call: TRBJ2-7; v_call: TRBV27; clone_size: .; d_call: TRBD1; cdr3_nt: TGTGCCAGCAGCCCTAGCCCACTGGGGCAGGGGGTCTCCTACGAGCAGTACTTC; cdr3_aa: CASSPSPLGQGVSYEQYF
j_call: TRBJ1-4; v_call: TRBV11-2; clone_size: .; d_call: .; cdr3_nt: TGTGCCAGCAGCTTACTAGGTACTGAAAAACTGTTTTTT; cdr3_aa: CASSLLGTEKLFF
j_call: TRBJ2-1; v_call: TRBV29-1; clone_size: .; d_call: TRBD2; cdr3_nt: TGCAGCGTTGAAACCCTAGCGGGAGGGATGGGAGGGGTCTATGAGCAGTTCTTC; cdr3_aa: CSVETLAGGMGGVYEQFF
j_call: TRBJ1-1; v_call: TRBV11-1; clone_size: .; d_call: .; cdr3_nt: TGTGCCAGCAGCTTACAGTTGGGGGCTAGGACTGAAGCTTTCTTT; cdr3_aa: CASSLQLGARTEAFF
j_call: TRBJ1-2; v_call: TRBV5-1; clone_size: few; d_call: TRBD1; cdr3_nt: TGCGCCAGCAGCGAGGGGGCTTATGGCTACACCTTC; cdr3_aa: CASSEGAYGYTF
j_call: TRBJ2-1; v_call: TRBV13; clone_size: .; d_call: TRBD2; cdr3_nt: TGTGCCAGCAGTCGCCAGCCAATTTTGGCTAGCGGGAACTACAATGAGCAGTTCTTC; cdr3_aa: CASSRQPILASGNYNEQFF
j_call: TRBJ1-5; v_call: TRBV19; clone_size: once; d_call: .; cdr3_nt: TGTGCCAGTACCCGGACAGTTTATAGCAATCAGCCCCAGCATTTT; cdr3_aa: CASTRTVYSNQPQHF
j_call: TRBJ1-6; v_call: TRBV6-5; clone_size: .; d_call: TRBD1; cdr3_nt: TGTGCCAGCAGTTACCGGGACAGAAATTCACCCCTCCACTTT; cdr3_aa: CASSYRDRNSPLHF
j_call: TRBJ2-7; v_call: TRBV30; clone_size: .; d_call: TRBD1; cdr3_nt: TGTGCCTGGAGTGGACAGGGCGAAAGAGGGACATCCTACGAGCAGTACTTC; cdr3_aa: CAWSGQGERGTSYEQYF
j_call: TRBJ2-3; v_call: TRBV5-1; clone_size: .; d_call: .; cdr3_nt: TGCGCCAGCAGCTTGGGTAGCGTTGGTACGCAGTATTTT; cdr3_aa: CASSLGSVGTQYF
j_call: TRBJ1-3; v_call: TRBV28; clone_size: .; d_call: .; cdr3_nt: TGTGCCAGCAGTTTTTACAGGGCCGGAAACACCATATATTTT; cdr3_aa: CASSFYRAGNTIYF
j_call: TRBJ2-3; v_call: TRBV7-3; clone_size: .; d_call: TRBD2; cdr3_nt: TGTGCCAGCAGCTCACAAGCGGGAATGACAGATACGCAGTATTTT; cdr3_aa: CASSSQAGMTDTQYF
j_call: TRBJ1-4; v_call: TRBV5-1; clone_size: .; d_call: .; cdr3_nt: TGCGCCAGCAGCTGGCAGGAACAGGGCTTTGAAAAACTGTTTTTT; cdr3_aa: CASSWQEQGFEKLFF
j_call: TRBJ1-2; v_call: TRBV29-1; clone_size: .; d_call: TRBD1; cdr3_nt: TGCAGCGTTGACGTGGGGACAGGGGACTATGGCTACACCTTC; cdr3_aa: CSVDVGTGDYGYTF
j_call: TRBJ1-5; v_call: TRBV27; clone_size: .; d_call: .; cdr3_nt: TGTGCCAGCAGTTCTCAGGGTGGGGATCAGCCCCAGCATTTT; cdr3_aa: CASSSQGGDQPQHF
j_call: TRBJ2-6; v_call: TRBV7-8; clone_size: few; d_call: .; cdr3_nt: TGTGCCAGCAGCTTATATCTCTCTGGGGCCAACGTCCTGACTTTC; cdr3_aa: CASSLYLSGANVLTF
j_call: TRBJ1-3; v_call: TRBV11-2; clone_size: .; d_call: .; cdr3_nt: TGTGCCAGCAGCTTAGTCTTCTCCTCTGGAAACACCATATATTTT; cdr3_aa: CASSLVFSSGNTIYF
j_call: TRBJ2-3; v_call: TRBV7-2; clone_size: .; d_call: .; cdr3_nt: TGTGCCAGCAGCTTAGTCGTAATGGTGGCGGGGAGCACAGATACGCAGTATTTT; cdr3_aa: CASSLVVMVAGSTDTQYF
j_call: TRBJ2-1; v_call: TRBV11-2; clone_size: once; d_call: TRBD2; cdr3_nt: TGTGCCAGCAGCTTAGGCCGGGGGGGGCCTCTTCCTGAGCAGTTCTTC; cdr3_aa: CASSLGRGGPLPEQFF
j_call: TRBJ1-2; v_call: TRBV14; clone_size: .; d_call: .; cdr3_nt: TGTGCCAGCAGCCAGGGGCAGTTGGATGGCTACACCTTC; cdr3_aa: CASSQGQLDGYTF
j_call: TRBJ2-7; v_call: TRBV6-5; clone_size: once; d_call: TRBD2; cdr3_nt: TGTGCCAGCAGCCACACTAGCGGGAGGATCCACGAGCAGTACTTC; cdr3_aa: CASSHTSGRIHEQYF
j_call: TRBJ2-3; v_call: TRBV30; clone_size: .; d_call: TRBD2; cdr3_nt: TGTGCCTGGAGCGGGACTAGCGGGTCCTCGCAGTATTTT; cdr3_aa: CAWSGTSGSSQYF
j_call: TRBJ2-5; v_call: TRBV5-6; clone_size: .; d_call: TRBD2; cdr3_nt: TGTGCCAGCAGCTTGTGGGGACTAGTCACTTCCCAGACCCAGTACTTC; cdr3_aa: CASSLWGLVTSQTQYF
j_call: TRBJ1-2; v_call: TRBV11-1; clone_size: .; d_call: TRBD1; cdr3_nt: TGTGCCAGCAGCTTAGGGACCGGGACAGGTAACTATGGCTACACCTTC; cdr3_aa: CASSLGTGTGNYGYTF
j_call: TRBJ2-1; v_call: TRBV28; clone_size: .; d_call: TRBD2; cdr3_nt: TGTGCCAGCAGTTCCCGGGGTAGCGGGACCTACAATGAGCAGTTCTTC; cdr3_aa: CASSSRGSGTYNEQFF
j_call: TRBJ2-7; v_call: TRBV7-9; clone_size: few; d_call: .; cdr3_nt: TGTGCCAGCAGCTTAGGTAACGTCTGGCTTTCCCCCTACGAGCAGTACTTC; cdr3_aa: CASSLGNVWLSPYEQYF
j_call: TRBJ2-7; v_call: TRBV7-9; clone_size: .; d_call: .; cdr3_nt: TGTGCCAGCAGCTTAATTTCTTCCTACGAGCAGTACTTC; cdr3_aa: CASSLISSYEQYF
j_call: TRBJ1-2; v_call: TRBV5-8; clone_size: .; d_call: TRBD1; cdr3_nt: TGTGCCAGCAGCCCACCCCTCGGGACAGGGGACTATGGCTACACCTTC; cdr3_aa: CASSPPLGTGDYGYTF
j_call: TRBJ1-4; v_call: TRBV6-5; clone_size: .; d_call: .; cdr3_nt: TGTGCCAGCAGCCCACGGGACACCAATGAAAAACTGTTTTTT; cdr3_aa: CASSPRDTNEKLFF
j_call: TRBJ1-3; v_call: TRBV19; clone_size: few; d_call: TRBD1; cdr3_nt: TGTGCCAGTAAGGACAGGGGATCTGGAAACACCATATATTTT; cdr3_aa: CASKDRGSGNTIYF
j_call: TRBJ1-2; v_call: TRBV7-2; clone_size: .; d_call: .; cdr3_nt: TGTGCCAGCAGCTCCCGGGGCGCTACAGGGCTAGGCTACACCTTC; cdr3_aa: CASSSRGATGLGYTF
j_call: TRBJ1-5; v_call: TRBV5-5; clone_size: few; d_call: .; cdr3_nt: TGTGCCAGCACGAGGGAAATGGGGGCGGCGATCAATCAGCCCCAGCATTTT; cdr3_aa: CASTREMGAAINQPQHF
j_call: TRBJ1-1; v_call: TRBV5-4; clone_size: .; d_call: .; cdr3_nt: TGTGCCAGCAGCTTGGGCAGTCGTCATGAAGCTTTCTTT; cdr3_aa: CASSLGSRHEAFF
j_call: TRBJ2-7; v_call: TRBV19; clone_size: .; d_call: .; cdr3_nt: TGTGCCAGCCTAGTACGCGCCTACGAGCAGTACTTC; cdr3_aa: CASLVRAYEQYF
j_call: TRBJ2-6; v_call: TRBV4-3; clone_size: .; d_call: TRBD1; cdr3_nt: TGCGCCAGCAGCCAAGAGGACAGGGCCTCTGGGGCCAACGTCCTGACTTTC; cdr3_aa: CASSQEDRASGANVLTF
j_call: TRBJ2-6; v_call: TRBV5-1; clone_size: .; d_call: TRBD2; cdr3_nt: TGCGCCAGCAGCTTGGAGGGACTAGCGGGACCCGGTGGGGCCAACGTCCTGACTTTC; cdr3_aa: CASSLEGLAGPGGANVLTF
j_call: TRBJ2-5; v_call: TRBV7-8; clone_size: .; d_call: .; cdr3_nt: TGTGCCAGCAGCCATCAAGAGACCCAGTACTTC; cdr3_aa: CASSHQETQYF
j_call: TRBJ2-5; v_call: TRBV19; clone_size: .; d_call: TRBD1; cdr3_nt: TGTGCCAGTAGTACCTCTACAGGGGGCCACATACAAGAGACCCAGTACTTC; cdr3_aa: CASSTSTGGHIQETQYF
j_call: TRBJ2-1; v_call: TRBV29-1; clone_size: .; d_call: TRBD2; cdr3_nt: TGCACAAGTGGGAGGGGAGGGCCGGGCAATGAGCAGTTCTTC; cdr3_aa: CTSGRGGPGNEQFF
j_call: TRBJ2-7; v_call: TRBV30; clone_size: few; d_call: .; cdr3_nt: TGTGCCTGGAGTGTCCCTCAGGGCCGGAAGACCGAGCAGTACTTC; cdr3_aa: CAWSVPQGRKTEQYF